This TCR beta chain comes out of a study of neoadjuvant anti-PD-1 for oral cavity cancer. The V gene end was trimmed by 5 bases and the J gene end by 5 bases; junction bases not matched to a gene: 8. This CDR3 comprises 15 residues. Per the germline V gene, CDR1 is SEHNR and CDR2 is FQNEAQ (reference sequence). Points on this clone: This CDR3 is also generated by other DNA sequences in the sample.

Specified time point: after neoadjuvant nivolumab, at surgical resection. Profiling relied on immunoSEQ multiplex PCR, and the TCRdb table lists in-frame clones only, not all of them. The sample holds around 2,000 clones; roughly three fifths are singletons and the top ten take approximately 15%. V usage is TRBV7-9 and J usage is TRBJ2-1, with TRBD2 matching 8 bases. Material: tumor tissue, obtained after nivolumab (anti-PD-1) treatment. This sequence was found in a person aged 35-79 years with oral cavity squamous cell carcinoma. CDR3 sequence: CASSLSGSPDNEQFF. The DNA of the CDR3 is TGTGCCAGCAGCCTGAGCGGGAGTCCTGACAATGAGCAGTTCTTC.